Described below is a single T cell receptor beta chain sequence and its context. Reanalyzing the 5' RACE reads, TCRdb keeps one entry per CDR3 protein, without DNA. This sample's table has a few hundred thousand distinct CDR3 sequences. The CDR3 is 13 amino acids. Germline-derived CDR1 and CDR2 are SGHDN and FVKESK. The data were obtained in a study of monozygotic twins with inflammatory bowel disease. The origin of this receptor is a human donor with ulcerative colitis or Crohn's disease, or a healthy co-twin of an affected twin (not recorded which). The chain couples TRBV14 to TRBJ1-1; TCRdb lists TRBD1, though no DNA is available to test this call. The sequencing input was blood. The chain's CDR3 is CASSRGHGEEAFF.